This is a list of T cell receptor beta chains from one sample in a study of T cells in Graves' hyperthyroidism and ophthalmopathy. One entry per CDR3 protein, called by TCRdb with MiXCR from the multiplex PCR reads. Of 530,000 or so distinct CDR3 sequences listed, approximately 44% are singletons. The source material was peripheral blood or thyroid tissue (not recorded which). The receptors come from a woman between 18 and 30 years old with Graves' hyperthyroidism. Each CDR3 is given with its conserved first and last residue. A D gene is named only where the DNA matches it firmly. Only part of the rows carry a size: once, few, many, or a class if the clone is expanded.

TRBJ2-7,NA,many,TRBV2,TGTGCCAGCAGTACCGCCTCTAGCGCATCCTCCTACGAGCAGTACTTC,CASSTASSASSYEQYF
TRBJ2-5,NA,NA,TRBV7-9,TGTGCCAGCAGCTTCTTCCCCGACTTAATGGAGACCCAGTACTTC,CASSFFPDLMETQYF
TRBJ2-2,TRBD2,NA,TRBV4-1,TGCGCCAGCAGCCAAGTGGGGGCGGGGGGCTCCGGGGAGCTGTTTTTT,CASSQVGAGGSGELFF
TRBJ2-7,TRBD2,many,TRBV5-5,TGTGCCAGCAGCTTGGCTACTGGGCTAGCGGGAGGATCGGCCTACGAGCAGTACTTC,CASSLATGLAGGSAYEQYF
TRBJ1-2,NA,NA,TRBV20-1,TGCAGTGCTCGTCGGACTAGCGGACACAATGGCTACACCTTC,CSARRTSGHNGYTF
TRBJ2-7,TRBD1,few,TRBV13,TGTGCCAGCGCCCCTGGGGGACAGCCCTCCTACGAGCAGTACTTC,CASAPGGQPSYEQYF
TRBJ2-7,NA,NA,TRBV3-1,TGTGCCAGCAGCCACTATGGCGGCCTTTCCTACAAGCAGTACTTC,CASSHYGGLSYKQYF
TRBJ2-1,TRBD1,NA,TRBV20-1,TGCAGTGCTAGACAGGGGGCAAGCCCCTACAATGAGCAGTTCTTC,CSARQGASPYNEQFF
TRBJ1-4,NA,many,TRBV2,TGTGCCAGCAGCAGGGAAAAACTGTTTTTT,CASSREKLFF
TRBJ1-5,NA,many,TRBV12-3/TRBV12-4,TGTGCCAGCAGTTATAGAAATCAGCCCCAGCATTTT,CASSYRNQPQHF
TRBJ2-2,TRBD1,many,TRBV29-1,TGCAGCGTTGGGCCCCCACAGGGGCAGCGATCGAGCACCGGGGAGCTGTTTTTT,CSVGPPQGQRSSTGELFF
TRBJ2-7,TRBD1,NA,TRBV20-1,TGCAGCGCCCGATCCCAGGGGGCCTTTTACGAGCAGTACTTC,CSARSQGAFYEQYF
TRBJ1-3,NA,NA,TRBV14,TGTGCCAGCTCACATTCCCAGGAGATCTCTGGAAACACCATATATTTT,CASSHSQEISGNTIYF
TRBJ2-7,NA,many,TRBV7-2,TGTGCCAGCAGCCCCCGGACTGGGACCTCCTACGAGCAGTACTTC,CASSPRTGTSYEQYF
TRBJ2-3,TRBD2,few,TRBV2,TGTGCCAGCAGTGAAGTCGGCGGGAGTACCCCAGATACGCAGTATTTT,CASSEVGGSTPDTQYF
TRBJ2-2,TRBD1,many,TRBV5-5,TGTGCCAGCAGCTGGGGACAGGCCGAGAACACCGGGGAGCTGTTTTTT,CASSWGQAENTGELFF
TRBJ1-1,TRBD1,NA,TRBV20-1,TGCAGTGCTAGGGACCCACAGGGGGCGACCACTGAAGCTTTCTTT,CSARDPQGATTEAFF